Listed below are T cell receptor beta chains from one sample, sequenced in a study of T cells in Graves' hyperthyroidism and ophthalmopathy. TCRdb independently ran MiXCR on the multiplex PCR reads; one entry per CDR3 protein. Seen here are 250,000 to 300,000 distinct CDR3 sequences, about 14% observed once, and the top ten hold approximately 8.6%. The sample taken for sequencing was blood. The source is a woman in her 30s with Graves' hyperthyroidism that later progressed to Graves' ophthalmopathy. Each CDR3 is given with its conserved first and last residue. Fields, in order: D gene, clone size, J gene, V gene, CDR3 protein, CDR3 DNA. D genes are given only for firm matches. Size is stated for part of the rows, as once, few or many counts, or as a class when the clone is expanded.

d_call: .
clone_size: many
j_call: TRBJ2-7
v_call: TRBV20-1
cdr3_aa: CSARTVDSYEQYF
cdr3_nt: TGCAGTGCCAGGACGGTGGACTCCTACGAGCAGTACTTC

d_call: .
clone_size: many
j_call: TRBJ2-2
v_call: TRBV3-1
cdr3_aa: CASSQASRAGELFF
cdr3_nt: TGTGCCAGCAGCCAGGCGTCCCGGGCCGGGGAGCTGTTTTTT

d_call: TRBD2
clone_size: many
j_call: TRBJ2-1
v_call: TRBV19
cdr3_aa: CASSRLAGEVNEQFF
cdr3_nt: TGTGCCAGTAGCAGACTAGCGGGTGAAGTGAATGAGCAGTTCTTC

d_call: .
clone_size: .
j_call: TRBJ2-3
v_call: TRBV9
cdr3_aa: CASSAGKVSEGLGDTQYF
cdr3_nt: TGTGCCAGCAGCGCGGGCAAAGTTAGCGAAGGGCTGGGAGATACGCAGTATTTT

d_call: TRBD1
clone_size: .
j_call: TRBJ1-5
v_call: TRBV6-1
cdr3_aa: CASTFGTDNQPQHF
cdr3_nt: TGTGCCAGCACATTCGGGACAGACAATCAGCCCCAGCATTTT

d_call: .
clone_size: many
j_call: TRBJ1-2
v_call: TRBV5-8
cdr3_aa: CASSQTGIYGYTF
cdr3_nt: TGTGCCAGCAGTCAAACAGGGATCTATGGCTACACCTTC

d_call: .
clone_size: many
j_call: TRBJ2-7
v_call: TRBV3-1
cdr3_aa: CASSQIGSSYEQYF
cdr3_nt: TGTGCCAGCAGCCAAATAGGCTCCTCCTACGAGCAGTACTTC

d_call: .
clone_size: many
j_call: TRBJ2-7
v_call: TRBV28
cdr3_aa: CASSSVLLRDSFSYEQYF
cdr3_nt: TGTGCCAGCAGTTCCGTACTCCTTAGGGACTCGTTCTCCTACGAGCAGTACTTC

d_call: TRBD2
clone_size: many
j_call: TRBJ2-7
v_call: TRBV28
cdr3_aa: CASSFLETSVGYEQYF
cdr3_nt: TGTGCCAGCAGTTTTCTCGAGACTAGCGTTGGGTACGAGCAGTACTTC

d_call: TRBD1
clone_size: many
j_call: TRBJ1-1
v_call: TRBV28
cdr3_aa: CASSTGAGTEAFF
cdr3_nt: TGTGCCAGCAGCACAGGGGCGGGCACTGAAGCTTTCTTT

d_call: TRBD2
clone_size: many
j_call: TRBJ2-1
v_call: TRBV5-1
cdr3_aa: CASSLVSGGAYNEQFF
cdr3_nt: TGCGCCAGCAGCTTGGTTTCGGGAGGGGCCTACAATGAGCAGTTCTTC

d_call: .
clone_size: many
j_call: TRBJ2-1
v_call: TRBV20-1
cdr3_aa: CSASPYAFSSYNEQFF
cdr3_nt: TGCAGTGCTAGCCCCTATGCGTTTAGCTCCTACAATGAGCAGTTCTTC

d_call: .
clone_size: many
j_call: TRBJ1-1
v_call: TRBV20-1
cdr3_aa: CSARPGWMNTEAFF
cdr3_nt: TGCAGTGCCAGGCCAGGGTGGATGAACACTGAAGCTTTCTTT

d_call: .
clone_size: .
j_call: TRBJ2-7
v_call: TRBV9
cdr3_aa: CASSVEGGTYEQYF
cdr3_nt: TGTGCCAGCAGCGTAGAGGGGGGCACCTACGAGCAGTACTTC

d_call: .
clone_size: few
j_call: TRBJ1-4
v_call: TRBV12-3/TRBV12-4
cdr3_aa: CASSRGGSDEKLFF
cdr3_nt: TGTGCCAGCTCTAGGGGGGGAAGTGATGAAAAACTGTTTTTT

d_call: .
clone_size: many
j_call: TRBJ2-1
v_call: TRBV7-8
cdr3_aa: CASSPQLVAEQFF
cdr3_nt: TGTGCCAGCAGCCCCCAGCTCGTGGCTGAGCAGTTCTTC

d_call: TRBD1
clone_size: many
j_call: TRBJ2-2
v_call: TRBV6-1
cdr3_aa: CASSAGTGRAGELFF
cdr3_nt: TGTGCCAGCAGTGCCGGGACAGGGCGGGCCGGGGAGCTGTTTTTT

d_call: TRBD1
clone_size: .
j_call: TRBJ1-2
v_call: TRBV28
cdr3_aa: CASSPRTGGSLDGYTF
cdr3_nt: TGTGCCAGCAGCCCACGGACAGGGGGCAGCCTTGATGGCTACACCTTC